Sequencing of this T cell receptor (beta chain) was carried out in a study of Ad26.COV2.S vaccination and SARS-CoV-2 variants. Study background: The study gave Ad26.COV2.S intramuscularly, once or twice 56 days apart. Findings and limits, study-wide: Placebo and vaccine recipients had non-spike TCR breadth that was similar. TCR breadth and depth analyses may have underestimated total T cell responses.

Method: immunoSEQ multiplex PCR; TCRdb's copy keeps in-frame clones and lacks some. The table has about 440,000 clones, 80% to 95% seen once. This sample's treatment: roughly 18 received Ad26.COV2.S at low or high dose, single or two shots; about 5 received placebo; per-sample allocation not given. Sampling took place 63 days after the first vaccine or placebo injection. The individual, an adult aged 18-55 years, was a donor in Boston. Worth noting for this clone: Its antigen is as yet unknown.

The source of this sequence is a person aged 18-60 years who received the Ad26.COV2.S COVID-19 vaccine or a placebo. The input for sequencing was peripheral blood, taken in a trial of Ad26.COV2.S vaccine versus placebo.

Here the CDR3 reads CASSAPRRPSGANVLTF. Here the CDR3 DNA reads TGTGCCAGCAGCGCACCACGGCGGCCCTCTGGGGCCAACGTCCTGACTTTC. The V and J genes are TRBV5-6 and TRBJ2-6; D call uncertain. CDR1 and CDR2 (germline): SGHDT, YYEEEE. The CDR3 contains 17 residues. Deletions cut 4 bases from V and 0 bases from J, with 14 bases between.